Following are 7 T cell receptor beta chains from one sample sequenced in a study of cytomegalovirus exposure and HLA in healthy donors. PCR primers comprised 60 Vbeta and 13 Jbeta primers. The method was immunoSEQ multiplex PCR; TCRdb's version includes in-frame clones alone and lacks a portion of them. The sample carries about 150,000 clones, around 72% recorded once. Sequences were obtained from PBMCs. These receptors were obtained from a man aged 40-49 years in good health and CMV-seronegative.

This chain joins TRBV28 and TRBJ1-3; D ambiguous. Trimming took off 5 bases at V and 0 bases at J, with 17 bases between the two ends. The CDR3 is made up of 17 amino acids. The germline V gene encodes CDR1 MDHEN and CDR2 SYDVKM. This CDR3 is CASSPPLQRDSGNTIYF. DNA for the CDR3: TGTGCCAGCAGTCCCCCTCTTCAGCGCGACTCTGGAAACACCATATATTTT. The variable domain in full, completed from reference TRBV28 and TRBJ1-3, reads DVKVTQSSRYLVKRTGEKVFLECVQDMDHENMFWYRQDPGLGLRLIYFSYDVKMKEKGDIPEGYSVSREKKERFSLILESASTNQTSMYLCASSPPLQRDSGNTIYFGEGSWLTVV.

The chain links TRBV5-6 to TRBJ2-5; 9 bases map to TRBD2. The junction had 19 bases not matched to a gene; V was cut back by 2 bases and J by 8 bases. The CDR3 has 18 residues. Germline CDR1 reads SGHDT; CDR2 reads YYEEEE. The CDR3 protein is CASSFKTPMRGGLSTQYF. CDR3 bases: TGTGCCAGCAGCTTTAAGACACCAATGCGGGGGGGCCTTTCAACCCAGTACTTC.

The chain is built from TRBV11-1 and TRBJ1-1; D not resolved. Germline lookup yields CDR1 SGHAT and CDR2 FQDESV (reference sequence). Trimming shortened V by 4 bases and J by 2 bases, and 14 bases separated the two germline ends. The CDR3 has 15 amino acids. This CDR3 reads CASSYRLRPNTEAFF. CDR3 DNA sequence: TGTGCCAGCAGCTACCGACTGCGTCCCAACACTGAAGCTTTCTTT.

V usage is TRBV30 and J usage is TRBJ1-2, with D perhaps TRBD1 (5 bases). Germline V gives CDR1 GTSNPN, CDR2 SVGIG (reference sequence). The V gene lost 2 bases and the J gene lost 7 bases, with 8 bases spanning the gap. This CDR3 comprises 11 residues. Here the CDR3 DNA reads TGTGCCTGGAGTTTCAGGGCTGGCTACACCTTC. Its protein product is CAWSFRAGYTF. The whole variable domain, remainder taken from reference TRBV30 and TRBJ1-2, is SQTIHQWPATLVQPVGSPLSLECTVEGTSNPNLYWYRQAAGRGLQLLFYSVGIGQISSEVPQNLSASRPQDRQFILSSKKLLLSDSGFYLCAWSFRAGYTFGSGTRLTVV.

CDR3 sequence (DNA): TGCGCCAGCAGGGAGAGTCCAGGGGGATATGGCTACACCTTC. Protein product: CASRESPGGYGYTF. The chain combines TRBV5-1 with TRBJ1-2; 7 bases are shared with TRBD1. Trimming at V came to 5 bases and at J to 5 bases, leaving 9 bases not matched to a gene. Per germline, CDR1 SGHRS and CDR2 YFSETQ. This CDR3 has 14 residues.

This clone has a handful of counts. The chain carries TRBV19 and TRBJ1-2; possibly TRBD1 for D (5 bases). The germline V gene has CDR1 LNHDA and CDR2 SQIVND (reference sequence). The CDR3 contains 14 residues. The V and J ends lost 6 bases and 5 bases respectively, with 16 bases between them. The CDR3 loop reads CASSTLTDTYGYTF. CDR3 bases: TGTGCCAGTAGCACGTTGACAGATACTTATGGCTACACCTTC.

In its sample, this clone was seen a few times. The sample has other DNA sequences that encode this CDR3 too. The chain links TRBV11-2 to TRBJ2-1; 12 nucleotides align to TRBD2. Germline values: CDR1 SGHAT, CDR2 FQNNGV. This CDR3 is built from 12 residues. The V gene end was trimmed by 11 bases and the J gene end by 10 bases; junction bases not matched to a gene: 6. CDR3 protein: CAAGLAGKEQFF. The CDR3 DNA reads TGTGCCGCCGGACTAGCGGGAAAAGAGCAGTTCTTC.